This T cell receptor (beta chain) was captured in a study of cytomegalovirus exposure and HLA in healthy donors. In the study overall: The use of the same platform for the approximately 110 validation repertoires and the 600 to 800 first-cohort repertoires was reported by a later analysis.

General study results and limits: The study listed roughly 160 cytomegalovirus-associated TCR beta chains. A few chains linked to CMV were shown in vitro to be specific for CMV antigens. There were some public TCRs occurring in many donors, but most TCR sequences were rare.

In regard to this clone: What it recognizes is unknown.

The table came from immunoSEQ multiplex PCR; TCRdb's copy has only in-frame clones and leaves some out. The sample comprises roughly 130,000 clones, 88% of which are singletons, and approximately 1.3% rests with the top ten. Trimming cost V 4 bases and J 4 bases, with 13 bases left between them. The CDR3 length is 15 residues. The germline gives CDR1 LNHDA, CDR2 SQIVND (reference sequence). This TCR came from a man between 25 and 39 years old in good health and CMV-seronegative. The sample comprised PBMCs. The chain uses TRBV19 and TRBJ2-2; possible D gene TRBD2, 6 bases. CDR3 region: CASSTLAGSTGELFF. The CDR3 bases are TGTGCCAGTAGTACATTGGCGGGGAGCACCGGGGAGCTGTTTTTT.